This is a list of T cell receptor beta chains from one sample in a study of blood T cell repertoires in COVID-19. Here immunoSEQ multiplex PCR was the method, and the copy in TCRdb shows in-frame clones only, minus some. The table records 45,000 to 55,000 clones, more than 60% of them present only once. Sequenced input: peripheral blood. All receptors derive from a human donor with active or convalescent COVID-19. The donor label of this sample is uncertain. The CDR3 runs from the conserved cysteine through the conserved F or W. The order of the fields is clone size, D gene, V gene, J gene, CDR3 DNA, CDR3 protein. The D gene is left open where the match is weak. Clone size, where shown, is once, few, many, or a class for clones that have expanded.

>-|-|TRBV30|TRBJ1-4
TGTGCCTGGAACAGGGTTCGGGGTGAAAAACTGTTTTTT
CAWNRVRGEKLFF
>-|TRBD1|TRBV6-5|TRBJ1-3
TGTGCCAGCAGTTGGGACAGGGATTCAAACACCATATATTTT
CASSWDRDSNTIYF
>-|-|TRBV7-2|TRBJ1-5
TGTGCCAGCAGCTTGTTAGCGGAAGCAGGCAATCAGCCCCAGCATTTT
CASSLLAEAGNQPQHF
>-|-|TRBV2|TRBJ1-2
TGTGCCAACTTGACCCCGGGACAAGAGTCCTTCTATGGCTACACCTTC
CANLTPGQESFYGYTF
>few|TRBD1|TRBV29-1|TRBJ2-1
TGCAGCGCTGGACAGGCGAATGAGCAGTTCTTC
CSAGQANEQFF
>-|TRBD2|TRBV5-5|TRBJ2-1
TGTGCCAGCAGCTTGAGCGGGAGGGATTACAATGAGCAGTTCTTC
CASSLSGRDYNEQFF
>-|TRBD2|TRBV3-1/TRBV3-2|TRBJ2-5
TGTGCCAGCAGGTTATTAGCGGGATCGAAAGAGACCCAGTACTTC
CASRLLAGSKETQYF
>-|-|TRBV6-2/TRBV6-3|TRBJ2-5
TGTGCCAGCAGTTACTCTCCTAAAGTGTTATTGGAGACCCAGTACTTC
CASSYSPKVLLETQYF
>-|-|TRBV10-3|TRBJ1-1
TGTGCCATCAGCGCTGCCCTGGGCCGGGGGAATCGGAACACTGAAGCTTTCTTT
CAISAALGRGNRNTEAFF
>once|TRBD2|TRBV18|TRBJ2-1
TGTGCCAGCTCACCGGACGATAGCGGGATGTGGAATGAGCAGTTCTTC
CASSPDDSGMWNEQFF
>-|TRBD2|TRBV20-1|TRBJ2-5
TGCAGTGCTAGTCCCCATTGGGGGGGAGAGACCCAGTACTTC
CSASPHWGGETQYF
>-|-|TRBV14|TRBJ2-3
TGTGCCAGCAGCCAAAAAGTTACCGGGTCCCTTAGCACAGATACGCAGTATTTT
CASSQKVTGSLSTDTQYF
>-|TRBD2|TRBV4-2|TRBJ2-7
TGTGCCAGCAGCCAAGCTAGCGGGAGGCAGGGGCAGTACTTC
CASSQASGRQGQYF
>-|-|TRBV15|TRBJ1-5
TGTGCCACCAGCAGAGACCGAGGCGGACAGCCCCAGCATTTT
CATSRDRGGQPQHF
>-|-|TRBV5-6|TRBJ2-5
TGTGCCAGCAGCTTTCGGTTCCAAGAGACCCAGTACTTC
CASSFRFQETQYF
>-|-|TRBV7-3|TRBJ2-1
TGTGCCAGCAGCAGAACAGGCAACAATGAGCAGTTCTTC
CASSRTGNNEQFF
>-|-|TRBV30|TRBJ2-7
TGTGCCTGGAGTGTCCAGTCACTATCTACCCCGAGGTCCTACGAGCAGTACTTC
CAWSVQSLSTPRSYEQYF
>-|TRBD1|TRBV29-1|TRBJ1-1
TGCAGCGTTGAAGGGGCGGCAGGGGGCACTGAAGCTTTCTTT
CSVEGAAGGTEAFF
>-|TRBD1|TRBV7-6|TRBJ2-2
TGTGCCAGCAGCTTAGTAGGGGGCGCCACCGGGGAGCTGTTTTTT
CASSLVGGATGELFF
>once|TRBD1|TRBV9|TRBJ1-3
TGTGCCAGCAGCGGGGGACAGGCTGGAAACACCATATATTTT
CASSGGQAGNTIYF
>-|-|TRBV6-2/TRBV6-3|TRBJ1-1
TGTGCCAGCAGTTACTCTGTGCTACTGAACACTGAAGCTTTCTTT
CASSYSVLLNTEAFF
>-|TRBD1|TRBV12-3/TRBV12-4|TRBJ1-1
TGTGCCAGCAGTTTATCAGAGGGGGCGAAAGCTTTCTTT
CASSLSEGAKAFF
>few|TRBD2|TRBV9|TRBJ2-1
TGTGCCAGCAGCGTAGGACTAGCGGAATACAATGAGCAGTTCTTC
CASSVGLAEYNEQFF
>-|-|TRBV19|TRBJ2-7
TGTGCCAGTAGTATAGGGGCAGACGCCTACGAGCAGTACTTC
CASSIGADAYEQYF
>-|TRBD1|TRBV25-1|TRBJ1-6
TGTGCCAGCAGACAGGGGGCAAATTCACCCCTCCACTTT
CASRQGANSPLHF
>-|TRBD1|TRBV28|TRBJ2-2
TGTGCCAGCAGTTGGTTAGGACAGGGGCTCTCCGGGGAGCTGTTTTTT
CASSWLGQGLSGELFF
>-|-|TRBV3-1/TRBV3-2|TRBJ2-5
TGTGCCAGCAGCCTCCTGAGGGACCAAGAGACCCAGTACTTC
CASSLLRDQETQYF
>-|-|TRBV5-5|TRBJ2-1
TGTGCCAGCAGCCTGGGGGAGAGCTCCTACAATGAGCAGTTCTTC
CASSLGESSYNEQFF
>few|TRBD1|TRBV25-1|TRBJ1-2
TGTGCCAGCAGTCCCGGGACAGGAGGAGATTTTAACTATGGCTACACCTTC
CASSPGTGGDFNYGYTF
>-|-|TRBV20-1|TRBJ1-1
TGCAGTGTCGCCAGTGACACTGAAGCTTTCTTT
CSVASDTEAFF
>-|-|TRBV18|TRBJ1-5
TGTGCCAGCTCACCAACCAGGAATAGCAATCAGCCCCAGCATTTT
CASSPTRNSNQPQHF
>few|TRBD1|TRBV10-3|TRBJ1-1
TGTGCCATCACTGCAGGGGGGAACACTGAAGCTTTCTTT
CAITAGGNTEAFF
>once|TRBD1|TRBV30|TRBJ2-2
TGTGCCTGGGACAGGGTCAACACCGGGGAGCTGTTTTTT
CAWDRVNTGELFF
>few|-|TRBV7-9|TRBJ2-1
TGTGCCAGCAGCTCACAGGCCGGGAGCAGCAAAAATGAGCAGTTCTTC
CASSSQAGSSKNEQFF
>few|TRBD1|TRBV5-6|TRBJ1-2
TGTGCCAGCAGCTTCGGGACAGGGGGCGCTGGCTACACCTTC
CASSFGTGGAGYTF
>-|TRBD2|TRBV2|TRBJ2-7
TGTGCCAGCAGTGAATCCCCTAGCGGGAGGGGGGAGCAGTACTTC
CASSESPSGRGEQYF
>-|-|TRBV19|TRBJ2-3
TGTGCCAGTAGTCCTGGCTCTGACACAGATACGCAGTATTTT
CASSPGSDTDTQYF
>-|-|TRBV15|TRBJ2-7
TGTGCCACCAGCAGAGATACGCGAAACGAGCAGTACTTC
CATSRDTRNEQYF
>-|TRBD1|TRBV30|TRBJ2-7
TGTGCCTGGGGATCACAGGACAGGGGCCCCTACGAGCAGTACTTC
CAWGSQDRGPYEQYF
>-|-|TRBV19|TRBJ1-1
TGTGCCAGTAGTATAGATCTTATGAACACTGAAGCTTTCTTT
CASSIDLMNTEAFF
>once|TRBD1|TRBV24-1|TRBJ1-4
TGTGCCACCAGTGACTCGGGACAGGGCGTCGAAAAACTGTTTTTT
CATSDSGQGVEKLFF
>-|TRBD2|TRBV23-1|TRBJ2-5
TGCGCCAGCAGTCAATCTGTCCGGACTAGCGGGTCGCAGGGCACAGAGACCCAGTACTTC
CASSQSVRTSGSQGTETQYF
>-|TRBD2|TRBV9|TRBJ2-3
TGTGCCAGCAGGAAGGGAGGGAGCACAGATACGCAGTATTTT
CASRKGGSTDTQYF
>-|TRBD1|TRBV28|TRBJ1-5
TGTGCCAGCATAAGACGGGACAGATCCCATCAGCCCCAGCATTTT
CASIRRDRSHQPQHF
>few|-|TRBV6-1|TRBJ2-7
TGTGCCAGCAGTGTCCGCTATCAACCCAGGGGCCGCGAGCAGTACTTC
CASSVRYQPRGREQYF
>-|-|TRBV6-2/TRBV6-3|TRBJ1-2
TGTGCCAGCAGTTCGATGACAGAGAGCTATGGCTACACCTTC
CASSSMTESYGYTF
>-|-|TRBV28|TRBJ1-3
TGTGCCAGCGGCCAGGGACTGAGCGGAAACACCATATATTTT
CASGQGLSGNTIYF
>-|TRBD1|TRBV29-1|TRBJ2-4
TGCAGCGTGGGAAGTGGGACAGGGGGCAACATTCAGTACTTC
CSVGSGTGGNIQYF